This TCR beta chain was profiled in a study of cytomegalovirus exposure and HLA in healthy donors. This clone was observed a few times. The CDR3 is 17 residues long. The V gene's germline CDR1 is SGHAT and CDR2 FQNNGV. V lost 9 bases and J 4 bases, leaving 28 bases between the germline ends. The PCR used 60 Vbeta and 13 Jbeta primers. TCRdb keeps only in-frame clones here, not all; method: immunoSEQ multiplex PCR. The sample lists approximately 140,000 clones, about 84% seen once, with about 6.8% in the top ten. The receptor's source is a woman in her 40s in good health and CMV-seropositive. The specimen was PBMCs. The chain joins TRBV11-2 to TRBJ2-7; D is possibly TRBD1 (7 bases). The CDR3 region has the DNA TGTGCCAGTTCCCCCCGTGGGGCGGGACAGTCATCGTACGAGCAGTACTTC. Translating gives CASSPRGAGQSSYEQYF.